The 24 T cell receptor beta chains presented below share a single source sample, sequenced in a study of shared clonotypes between healthy human individuals. Using immunoSEQ multiplex PCR, the repertoire was profiled, and TCRdb retains in-frame clones only, with some absent. There are 730,000 or so clones in the sample; approximately 75% occur only once, and 1.8% lies in the top ten. Sequencing was performed on memory CD4+ T cells sorted from blood. This sample's subset: CD45RA-negative fraction. Every receptor here comes from a woman under 40 in good health.

The chain recombines TRBV9 with TRBJ2-7; no clear D. V gave up 2 bases and J gave up 1 base, with 13 bases separating them. CDR1 is SGDLS, CDR2 YYNGEE, per germline. This CDR3 region has 15 residues. CDR3 in amino acids: CASSVRDRWSYEQYF. CDR3 nucleotides: TGTGCCAGCAGCGTCCGCGACCGCTGGTCCTACGAGCAGTACTTC. Full variable domain (rest looked up from reference TRBV9 and TRBJ2-7): DSGVTQTPKHLITATGQRVTLRCSPRSGDLSVYWYQQSLDQGLQFLIQYYNGEERAKGNILERFSAQQFPDLHSELNLSSLELGDSALYFCASSVRDRWSYEQYFGPGTRLTVT.

The V gene is TRBV6-5, the J gene TRBJ2-7; D is ambiguous. V shed 6 bases and J shed 3 bases, with 15 bases lying between them. The CDR3 is 14 residues long. CDR1 and CDR2 (germline): MNHEY, SVGAGI. DNA for the CDR3: TGTGCCAGCAGCCCGTTTAACGACCTCTACGAGCAGTACTTC. This encodes CASSPFNDLYEQYF.

This chain links TRBV18 with TRBJ2-1; TRBD2 agrees at 8 bases. Germline CDR1 KGHSH, CDR2 LQKENI. V dropped 1 base and J dropped 4; count of bases not matched to a gene: 3. The CDR3 length is 15 residues. The CDR3, as DNA: TGTGCCAGCTCACCACGGACGGGAGGGTACAATGAGCAGTTCTTC. Translated: CASSPRTGGYNEQFF.

This clone has at least ten counts. Other nucleotide sequences from this sample produce the same CDR3. The chain links TRBV19 to TRBJ2-3, with 14 bases aligning to TRBD2. Losses at the gene ends were 4 bases for V and 2 bases for J; bases not matched to a gene: 2. CDR1 is LNHDA and CDR2 is SQIVND in the germline V gene (reference sequence). The CDR3 spans 16 residues. The CDR3 is CASSRGLAGVTDTQYF. The CDR3 coding sequence is TGTGCCAGTAGTAGGGGACTAGCGGGAGTCACAGATACGCAGTATTTT.

This chain uses TRBV5-1 with TRBJ1-5; no definite D call. The CDR3 runs to 14 residues. V was pared by 3 bases and J by 0 bases, with 7 bases between. The germline CDR1 and CDR2 sequences are SGHRS and YFSETQ. The CDR3 DNA is TGCGCCAGCAGCTCGGACGGTAGCAATCAGCCCCAGCATTTT. Its protein product is CASSSDGSNQPQHF.

The chain uses TRBV7-2 and TRBJ2-3; TRBD2 matches 8 bases. From germline, CDR1 is SGHTA and CDR2 FQGNSA. The CDR3 loop spans 17 amino acids. V shed 8 bases and J 0 bases; nucleotides not matched to a gene: 13. CDR3 in amino acids: CASGGGSVLSSTDTQYF. In DNA form, the CDR3 reads TGTGCCAGCGGCGGGGGGTCGGTCCTCTCTAGCACAGATACGCAGTATTTT.

The sample holds a few counts of this clone. The rearrangement joins TRBV7-8 to TRBJ1-1; TRBD1 is a possible D gene (6 bases). CDR3 length: 15 residues. Deletions cut 2 bases from V and 2 bases from J, with 12 bases between. CDR1 is SGHVS and CDR2 is FQNEAQ in the germline V gene. CDR3 in DNA: TGTGCCAGCAGCTTAACCCTCGGGACAAACACTGAAGCTTTCTTT. Translation: CASSLTLGTNTEAFF.

V is TRBV27 and J is TRBJ1-2; no reliable D call. The germline gives CDR1 MNHEY, CDR2 SMNVEV (reference sequence). Trimming left V 5 bases short and J 6 bases short, with 16 bases between. The CDR3 contains 14 residues. The CDR3 bases are TGTGCCAGCAGTCCCGGGGTTCCCATTCATGGCTACACCTTC. Encoded protein: CASSPGVPIHGYTF.

This clone was found many times. Other DNA sequences in this sample translate to the same CDR3. This chain uses TRBV28 with TRBJ1-5; D remains ambiguous. V gave up 3 bases and J gave up 0 bases, with 3 bases separating them. Germline lookup yields CDR1 MDHEN and CDR2 SYDVKM. CDR3 length equals 13 residues. The CDR3 DNA reads as TGTGCCAGCAGTTTCTATAGCAATCAGCCCCAGCATTTT. This codes for CASSFYSNQPQHF.

The chain carries TRBV2 and TRBJ2-5, with D uncertain. CDR1 and CDR2 (germline): SNHLY, FYNNEI. The CDR3 is 14 residues long. V shed 7 bases and J shed 5 bases, with 17 bases lying between them. The CDR3 spells CASTLGQALETQYF. In DNA, the CDR3 is TGTGCCAGCACCCTGGGTCAAGCCTTGGAGACCCAGTACTTC.

The genes are TRBV30 and TRBJ2-1, with TRBD2 as a possible D gene (5 bases). The CDR3 length is 13 residues. The V end was cut by 3 bases, the J end by 2 bases, with 8 bases between. Germline V gives CDR1 GTSNPN, CDR2 SVGIG (reference sequence). The CDR3 nucleotides read TGTGCCTGGAGCGCCGGGACCTACAATGAGCAGTTCTTC. Encoded protein: CAWSAGTYNEQFF.

In this sample, this clone turned up once. The chain uses TRBV19 and TRBJ2-2; the D gene is possibly TRBD2 (5 bases). Germline V CDR1 and CDR2: LNHDA, SQIVND (reference sequence). The CDR3 runs 16 residues. The V and J ends lost 1 base and 4 bases respectively, with 13 bases between them. The CDR3 nucleotides read TGTGCCAGTAGTATAGGCGGCGGGCGTGCCACCGGGGAGCTGTTTTTT. Residues: CASSIGGGRATGELFF.

The J gene is TRBJ1-1, the V gene TRBV19, with D possibly matching TRBD1 (5 bases). The CDR3 spans 13 residues. CDR1 LNHDA and CDR2 SQIVND come from the germline V gene (reference sequence). With 11 bases removed from V and 1 base from J, the gap between germline ends came to 14 bases. The CDR3 is CAGRQTTNTEAFF. CDR3 sequence (DNA): TGTGCCGGGAGACAGACAACGAACACTGAAGCTTTCTTT. Full variable domain (remainder filled in from reference TRBV19 and TRBJ1-1): DGGITQSPKYLFRKEGQNVTLSCEQNLNHDAMYWYRQDPGQGLRLIYYSQIVNDFQKGDIAEGYSVSREKKESFPLTVTSAQKNPTAFYLCAGRQTTNTEAFFGQGTRLTVV.

The genes are TRBV27 and TRBJ2-7; the D call may be TRBD1 or TRBD2 (5 bases each). The V and J ends lost 7 bases and 2 bases respectively, with 21 bases between them. Germline V lookup: CDR1 MNHEY, CDR2 SMNVEV (reference sequence). This CDR3 has 16 amino acids. CDR3 DNA sequence: TGTGCCAGCAAAGCAAGCGGTCAGGGCTTTACCTACGAGCAGTACTTC. Translating it yields CASKASGQGFTYEQYF.

This clone was detected once. The chain couples TRBV30 to TRBJ2-6; tentative D call: TRBD1 (5 bases). CDR1 GTSNPN and CDR2 SVGIG come from the germline V gene (reference sequence). Trimming left V 2 bases short and J 0 bases short, with 14 bases between. CDR3 length: 17 amino acids. CDR3 sequence (DNA): TGTGCCTGGAGTTCCGCCAGGGTACCCTCTGGGGCCAACGTCCTGACTTTC. It codes for CAWSSARVPSGANVLTF.

The chain combines TRBV28 with TRBJ2-2, with TRBD2 matching over 10 bases. V trimming: 9 bases; J trimming: 2 bases; junction bases outside the gene matches: 6. CDR1 MDHEN and CDR2 SYDVKM come from the germline V gene. This CDR3 spans 15 amino acids. CDR3 sequence: CASRRTSGNTGELFF. The CDR3 DNA reads TGTGCCAGTCGGCGGACTAGCGGAAACACCGGGGAGCTGTTTTTT.

The chain's CDR3 is CAWRKQGERNNEQFF. The CDR3 DNA reads TGTGCCTGGAGGAAACAGGGCGAGCGGAACAATGAGCAGTTCTTC. V usage is TRBV30 and J usage is TRBJ2-1; weak D call: TRBD1 (6 bases). Trimming pared 3 bases from V and 5 bases from J, leaving 17 bases between. The germline V gene has CDR1 GTSNPN and CDR2 SVGIG (reference sequence). This CDR3 spans 15 amino acids.

This clone has just one count. The V and J genes are TRBV18 and TRBJ2-7; D gene ambiguous. The CDR3 is 11 amino acids. The ends were cut back, 6 bases at V and 3 bases at J, with 6 bases in the middle. Germline V CDR1 and CDR2: KGHSH, LQKENI. CDR3 residues: CASSQNYEQYF. For the CDR3, the DNA is TGTGCCAGCTCCCAAAACTACGAGCAGTACTTC. Full variable domain (missing parts from reference TRBV18 and TRBJ2-7): NAGVMQNPRHLVRRRGQEARLRCSPMKGHSHVYWYRQLPEEGLKFMVYLQKENIIDESGMPKERFSAEFPKEGPSILRIQQVVRGDSAAYFCASSQNYEQYFGPGTRLTVT.

The rearrangement joins TRBV28 to TRBJ1-1, with D unclear. Germline V gene lookup returns CDR1 MDHEN and CDR2 SYDVKM. With 5 bases removed from V and 4 bases from J, the gap between germline ends came to 8 bases. This CDR3 region has 12 residues. CDR3 DNA: TGTGCCAGCAGTGAGAGAGGCACTGAAGCTTTCTTT. Translated, it gives CASSERGTEAFF. Using reference TRBV28 and TRBJ1-1 for the parts outside the CDR3, the full variable domain is DVKVTQSSRYLVKRTGEKVFLECVQDMDHENMFWYRQDPGLGLRLIYFSYDVKMKEKGDIPEGYSVSREKKERFSLILESASTNQTSMYLCASSERGTEAFFGQGTRLTVV.

This clone appeared a single time. The chain is built from TRBV19 and TRBJ2-1; D remains unclear. The V end was cut by 2 bases, the J end by 9 bases, with 11 bases between. The CDR3 contains 13 residues. The germline V gene encodes CDR1 LNHDA and CDR2 SQIVND (reference sequence). The CDR3 DNA follows: TGTGCCAGTAGTATACCGGCAGGCGGTGAGCAGTTCTTC. Encoded protein: CASSIPAGGEQFF.

This clone was counted once. This chain uses TRBV28 with TRBJ2-7; possible D gene TRBD2, 5 bases. Looked up from germline, CDR1 is MDHEN and CDR2 is SYDVKM. The V end was cut by 3 bases, the J end by 1 base, with 22 bases between. This CDR3 has 18 residues. CDR3 residues: CASSLWVIEATGSYEQYF. Written as DNA, the CDR3 is TGTGCCAGCAGTTTGTGGGTCATAGAGGCCACGGGGTCCTACGAGCAGTACTTC.

This chain connects TRBV5-6 to TRBJ2-2, with D possibly TRBD1 on 6 matching bases. The germline V gene has CDR1 SGHDT and CDR2 YYEEEE. The CDR3 consists of 15 residues. V was trimmed by 4 bases and J by 6 bases, leaving 16 bases between them. CDR3 coding DNA: TGTGCCAGCAGCCACAGGGACGAGGCCCCCGGGGAGCTGTTTTTT. Translating it yields CASSHRDEAPGELFF.

Regarding this clone: A junction end diverges from the germline sequence, so it may reflect a read error. The chain recombines TRBV28 with TRBJ1-5; 7 bases fit TRBD1. The CDR3 consists of 15 residues. CDR1 and CDR2 from the germline V gene are MDHEN and SYDVKM. The DNA for the CDR3 is TGTGCCAGCAGTTTATCAGGGGGTTCTCTTCAGGCCCAGCATTTT. As protein: CASSLSGGSLQAQHF.

The gene calls are TRBV11-2 and TRBJ2-1; the D gene could be TRBD1 or TRBD2 (6 bases each). Deletions cut 6 bases from V and 7 bases from J, with 22 bases between. The length of the CDR3 is 16 residues. Germline CDR1 reads SGHAT; CDR2 reads FQNNGV. CDR3 DNA: TGTGCCAGCAGTCAGTTACGGGGGCGAGTTGAGAATGAGCAGTTCTTC. It yields the protein CASSQLRGRVENEQFF.